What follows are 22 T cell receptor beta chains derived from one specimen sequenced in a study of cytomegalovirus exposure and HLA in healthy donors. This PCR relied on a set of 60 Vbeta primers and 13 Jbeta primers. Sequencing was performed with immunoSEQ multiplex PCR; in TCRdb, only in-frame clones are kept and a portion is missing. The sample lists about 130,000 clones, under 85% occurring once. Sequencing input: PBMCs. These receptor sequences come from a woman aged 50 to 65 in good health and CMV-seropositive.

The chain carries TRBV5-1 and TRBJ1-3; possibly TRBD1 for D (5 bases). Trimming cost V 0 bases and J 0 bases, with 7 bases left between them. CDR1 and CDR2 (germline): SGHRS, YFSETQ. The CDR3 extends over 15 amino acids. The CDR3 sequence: CASSLGQTSGNTIYF. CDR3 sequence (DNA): TGCGCCAGCAGCTTGGGACAGACCTCTGGAAACACCATATATTTT. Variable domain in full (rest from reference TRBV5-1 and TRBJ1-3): KAGVTQTPRYLIKTRGQQVTLSCSPISGHRSVSWYQQTPGQGLQFLFEYFSETQRNKGNFPGRFSGRQFSNSRSEMNVSTLELGDSALYLCASSLGQTSGNTIYFGEGSWLTVV.

The CDR3 coding sequence is TGTGCCAGCACCCTCGGGGGGAATTCACCCCTCCACTTT. It translates to CASTLGGNSPLHF. The rearrangement uses TRBV25-1 and TRBJ1-6; a possible D gene is TRBD1 (5 bases). The germline CDR1 and CDR2 sequences are MGHDK and SYGVNS. CDR3 length: 13 residues. Trimming shortened V by 7 bases and J by 7 bases, and 11 bases separated the two germline ends.

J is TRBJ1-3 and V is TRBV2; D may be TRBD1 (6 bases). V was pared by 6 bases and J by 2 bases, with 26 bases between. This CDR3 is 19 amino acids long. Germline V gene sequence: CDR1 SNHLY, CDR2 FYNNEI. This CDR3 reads CASSTTPGGRARAGNTIYF. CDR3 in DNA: TGTGCCAGCAGCACCACCCCTGGGGGCAGGGCCAGGGCTGGAAACACCATATATTTT.

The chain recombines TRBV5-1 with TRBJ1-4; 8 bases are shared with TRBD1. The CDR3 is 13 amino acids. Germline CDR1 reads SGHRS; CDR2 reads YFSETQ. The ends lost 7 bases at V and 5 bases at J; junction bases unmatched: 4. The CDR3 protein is CASVQGENEKLFF. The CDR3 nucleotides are TGCGCCAGCGTACAGGGGGAAAATGAAAAACTGTTTTTT.

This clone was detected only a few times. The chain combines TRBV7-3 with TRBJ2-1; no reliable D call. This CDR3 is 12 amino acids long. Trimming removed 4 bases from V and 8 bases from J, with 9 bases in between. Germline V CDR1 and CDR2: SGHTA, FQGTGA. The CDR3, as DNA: TGTGCCAGCAGCTCATATCAGGATGAGCAGTTCTTC. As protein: CASSSYQDEQFF.

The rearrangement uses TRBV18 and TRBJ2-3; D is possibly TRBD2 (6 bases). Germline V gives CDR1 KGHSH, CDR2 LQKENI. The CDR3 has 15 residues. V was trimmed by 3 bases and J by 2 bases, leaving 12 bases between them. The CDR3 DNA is TGTGCCAGCTCACCGGGACTGACGTTCACAGATACGCAGTATTTT. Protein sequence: CASSPGLTFTDTQYF.

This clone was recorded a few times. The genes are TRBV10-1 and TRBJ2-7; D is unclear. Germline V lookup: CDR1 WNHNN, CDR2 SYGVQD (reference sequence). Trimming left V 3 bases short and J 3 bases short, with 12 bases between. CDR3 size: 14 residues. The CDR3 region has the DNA TGCGCCAGCAGTGATCAGGCCTCCTACTACGAGCAGTACTTC. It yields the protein CASSDQASYYEQYF.

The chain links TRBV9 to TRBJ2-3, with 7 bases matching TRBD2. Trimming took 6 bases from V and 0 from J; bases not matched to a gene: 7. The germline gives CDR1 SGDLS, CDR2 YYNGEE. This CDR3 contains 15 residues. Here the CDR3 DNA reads TGTGCCAGCAATTCCGCGGGAGCTAGCACAGATACGCAGTATTTT. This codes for CASNSAGASTDTQYF.

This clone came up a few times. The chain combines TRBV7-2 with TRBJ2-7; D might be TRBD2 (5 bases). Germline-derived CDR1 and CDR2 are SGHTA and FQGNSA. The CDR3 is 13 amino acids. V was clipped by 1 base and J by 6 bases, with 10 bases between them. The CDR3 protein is CASSLVLAGEQYF. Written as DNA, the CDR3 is TGTGCCAGCAGCTTAGTTCTAGCAGGCGAGCAGTACTTC.

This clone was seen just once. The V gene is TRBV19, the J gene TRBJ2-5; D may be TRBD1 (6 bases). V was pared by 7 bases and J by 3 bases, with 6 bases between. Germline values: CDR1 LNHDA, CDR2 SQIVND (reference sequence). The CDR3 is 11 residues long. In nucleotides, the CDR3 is TGTGCCAGTACAGGGGAAGAGACCCAGTACTTC. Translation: CASTGEETQYF.

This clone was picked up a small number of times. The CDR3 DNA reads TGCGCCAGCAGCCAATCGGACACCTCCTACGAGCAGTACTTC. It specifies CASSQSDTSYEQYF. The V and J genes are TRBV4-1 and TRBJ2-7, with D possibly being TRBD1 (5 bases). In germline, CDR1 is MGHRA, CDR2 YSYEKL. V was cut by 2 bases and J by 0 bases, with 8 bases left in between. CDR3 size: 14 residues.

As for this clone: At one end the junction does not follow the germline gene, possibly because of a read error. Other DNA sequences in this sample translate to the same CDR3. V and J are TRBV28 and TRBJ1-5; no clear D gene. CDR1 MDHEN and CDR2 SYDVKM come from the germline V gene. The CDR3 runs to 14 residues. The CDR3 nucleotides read TGTGCTAGCAGTTTAGGAGGGTCTGGTCAGCCCCAGCATTTT. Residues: CASSLGGSGQPQHF.

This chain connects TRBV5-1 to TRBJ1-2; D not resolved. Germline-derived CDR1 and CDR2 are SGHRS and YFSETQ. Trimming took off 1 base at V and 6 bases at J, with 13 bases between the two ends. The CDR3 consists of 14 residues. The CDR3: CASSLSGQVHGYTF. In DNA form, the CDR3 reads TGCGCCAGCAGCTTGAGTGGGCAGGTTCATGGCTACACCTTC. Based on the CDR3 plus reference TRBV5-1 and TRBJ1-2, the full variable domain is KAGVTQTPRYLIKTRGQQVTLSCSPISGHRSVSWYQQTPGQGLQFLFEYFSETQRNKGNFPGRFSGRQFSNSRSEMNVSTLELGDSALYLCASSLSGQVHGYTFGSGTRLTVV.

CDR3 sequence reads: CASSSASFRGSAEQFF. DNA of the CDR3: TGTGCCAGCAGCTCTGCTAGCTTCAGGGGTTCGGCTGAGCAGTTCTTC. The chain carries TRBV5-6 and TRBJ2-1, with a possible D match to TRBD1 (6 bases). The CDR3 runs to 16 residues. CDR1 is SGHDT, CDR2 YYEEEE, per germline. The V and J ends lost 3 bases and 9 bases respectively, with 22 bases between them.

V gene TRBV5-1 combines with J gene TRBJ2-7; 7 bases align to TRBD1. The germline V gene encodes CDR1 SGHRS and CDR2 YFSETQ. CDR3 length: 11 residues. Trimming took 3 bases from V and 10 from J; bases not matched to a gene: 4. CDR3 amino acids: CASSSDRVQYF. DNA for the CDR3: TGCGCCAGCAGCTCCGACAGGGTACAGTACTTC.

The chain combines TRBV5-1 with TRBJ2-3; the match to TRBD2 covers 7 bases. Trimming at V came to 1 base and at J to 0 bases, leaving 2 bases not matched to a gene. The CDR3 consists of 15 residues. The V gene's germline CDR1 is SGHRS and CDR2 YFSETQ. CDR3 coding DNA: TGCGCCAGCAGCTTGCCCGGGGGGAGCACAGATACGCAGTATTTT. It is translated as CASSLPGGSTDTQYF.

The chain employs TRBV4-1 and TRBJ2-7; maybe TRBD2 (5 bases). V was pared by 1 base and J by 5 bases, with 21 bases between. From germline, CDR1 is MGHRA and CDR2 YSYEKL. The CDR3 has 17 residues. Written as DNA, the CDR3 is TGCGCCAGCAGCCAAGCAGTCCGGGGAAAAAAAAGGCACGAGCAGTACTTC. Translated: CASSQAVRGKKRHEQYF.

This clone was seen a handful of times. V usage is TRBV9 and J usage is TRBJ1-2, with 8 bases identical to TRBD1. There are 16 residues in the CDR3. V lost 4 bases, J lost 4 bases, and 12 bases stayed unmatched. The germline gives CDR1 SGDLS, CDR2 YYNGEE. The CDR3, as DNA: TGTGCCAGCAGCCCTACCGCTGGACAGGGACTCTATGGCTACACCTTC. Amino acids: CASSPTAGQGLYGYTF.

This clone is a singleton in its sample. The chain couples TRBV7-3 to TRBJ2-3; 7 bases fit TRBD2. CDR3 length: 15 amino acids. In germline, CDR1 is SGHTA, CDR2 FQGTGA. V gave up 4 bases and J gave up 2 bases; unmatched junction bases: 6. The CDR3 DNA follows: TGTGCCAGCAGCTATTCGGGACTAAACACAGATACGCAGTATTTT. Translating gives CASSYSGLNTDTQYF.

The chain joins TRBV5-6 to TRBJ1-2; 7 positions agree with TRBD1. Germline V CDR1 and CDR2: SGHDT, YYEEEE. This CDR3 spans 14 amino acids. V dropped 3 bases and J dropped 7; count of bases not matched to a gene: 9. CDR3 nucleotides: TGTGCCAGCAGCTCGACAGGGCTGGGGGGTGGCTACACCTTC. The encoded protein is CASSSTGLGGGYTF. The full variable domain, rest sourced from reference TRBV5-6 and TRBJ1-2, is DAGVTQSPTHLIKTRGQQVTLRCSPKSGHDTVSWYQQALGQGPQFIFQYYEEEERQRGNFPDRFSGHQFPNYSSELNVNALLLGDSALYLCASSSTGLGGGYTFGSGTRLTVV.

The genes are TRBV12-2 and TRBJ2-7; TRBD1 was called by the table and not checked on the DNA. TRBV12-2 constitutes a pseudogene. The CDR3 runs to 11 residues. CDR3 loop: CASRYRQGVYF. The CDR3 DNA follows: TGTGCAAGTCGCTATCGACAGGGGGTTTACTTC.

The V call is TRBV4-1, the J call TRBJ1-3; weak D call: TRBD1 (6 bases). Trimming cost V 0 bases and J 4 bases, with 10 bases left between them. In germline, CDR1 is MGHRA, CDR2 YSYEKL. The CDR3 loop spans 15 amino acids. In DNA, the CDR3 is TGCGCCAGCAGCCAAGATCAGGGGTCCGGAAACACCATATATTTT. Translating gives CASSQDQGSGNTIYF.